This T cell receptor beta chain is drawn from a study of T cells in Graves' hyperthyroidism and ophthalmopathy. Study results and caveats: Peripheral blood also featured most of the thyroid clonotypes expanded above 0.001.

The table lists this clonotype with many counts. Its matching antigen is unknown. The germline gives CDR1 SNHLY, CDR2 FYNNEI. Trimming shortened V by 4 bases and J by 5 bases, and 8 bases separated the two germline ends. The CDR3 consists of 12 residues. The CDR3 regions of TCR beta were amplified from RNA transcripts. First-round RT-PCR targeting the TCR CDR3 was performed with the HTBI primer set. TCRdb re-analysed the multiplex PCR reads in MiXCR, keeping a single row per CDR3 protein. The repertoire has a few hundred thousand distinct CDR3 sequences, around 20% of them found once; the top ten carry around a quarter. Uncontrolled infection, other autoimmune disease, pregnancy or lactation barred patients from enrollment.

The sequencing sample was made of blood. This rearrangement joins TRBV2 to TRBJ2-5; D unresolved. The clonotype comes from a young man with Graves' hyperthyroidism. CDR3 sequence (DNA): TGTGCCAGCAGTGCCAAGAGGGAGACCCAGTACTTC. Amino acids: CASSAKRETQYF.